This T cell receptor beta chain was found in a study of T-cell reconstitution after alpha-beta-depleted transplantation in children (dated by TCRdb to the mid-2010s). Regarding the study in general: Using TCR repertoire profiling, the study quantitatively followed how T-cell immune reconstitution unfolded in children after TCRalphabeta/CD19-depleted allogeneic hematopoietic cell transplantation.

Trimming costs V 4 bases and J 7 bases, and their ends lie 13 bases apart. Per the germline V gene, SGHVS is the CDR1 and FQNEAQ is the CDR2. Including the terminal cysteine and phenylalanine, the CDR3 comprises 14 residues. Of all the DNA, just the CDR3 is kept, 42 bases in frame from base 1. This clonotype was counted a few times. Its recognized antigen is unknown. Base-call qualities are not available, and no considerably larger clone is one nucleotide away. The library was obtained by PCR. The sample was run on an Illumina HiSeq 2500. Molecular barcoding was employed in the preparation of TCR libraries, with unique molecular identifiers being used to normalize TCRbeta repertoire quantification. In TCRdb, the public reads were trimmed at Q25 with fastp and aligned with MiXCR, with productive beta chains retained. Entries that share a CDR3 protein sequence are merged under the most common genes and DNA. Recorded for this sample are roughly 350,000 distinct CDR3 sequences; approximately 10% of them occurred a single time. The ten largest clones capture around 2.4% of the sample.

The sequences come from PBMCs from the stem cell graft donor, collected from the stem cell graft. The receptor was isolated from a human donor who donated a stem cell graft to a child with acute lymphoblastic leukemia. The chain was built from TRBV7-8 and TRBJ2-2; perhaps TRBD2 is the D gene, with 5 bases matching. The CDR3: CASSSQEVGGELFF. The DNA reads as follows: TGTGCCAGCAGCTCTCAGGAGGTCGGCGGGGAGCTGTTTTTT. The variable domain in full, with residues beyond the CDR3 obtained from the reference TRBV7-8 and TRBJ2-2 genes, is GAGVSQSPRYKVAKRGQDVALRCDPISGHVSLFWYQQALGQGPEFLTYFQNEAQLDKSGLPSDRFFAERPEGSVSTLKIQRTQQEDSAVYLCASSSQEVGGELFFGEGSRLTVL.